This passage covers 19 T cell receptor beta chains from one sample sequenced in a study of OX40 agonist ivuxolimab in advanced cancers. The repertoire was sequenced with immunoSEQ multiplex PCR; TCRdb's copy has only in-frame clones and lacks some. The table shows 15,000 to 20,000 clones, with around 69% occurring only once. The source material was CD4+ or CD8+ T cells sorted from blood, sampled in a trial of the OX40 agonist ivuxolimab. These receptors all come from an adult with an advanced solid tumor such as melanoma, head and neck, liver or kidney cancer.

CDR3 loop: CASSQDKSGGQYEQYF. The CDR3 nucleotides are TGTGCCAGCAGCCAAGATAAGAGCGGAGGTCAGTACGAGCAGTACTTC. This chain uses TRBV4-2 with TRBJ2-7; D might be TRBD2 (5 bases). The CDR3 spans 16 residues. Trimming took 0 bases from V and 4 from J, leaving 16 bases between them. CDR1 is LGHNA and CDR2 is YNFKEQ in the germline V gene.

This clone was picked up a small number of times. The genes are TRBV5-4 and TRBJ2-2; weak D call: TRBD2 (5 bases). V was trimmed by 4 bases and J by 6 bases, leaving 16 bases between them. Per the germline V gene, CDR1 is SGHNT and CDR2 is YYREEE (reference sequence). This CDR3 spans 15 amino acids. CDR3 DNA sequence: TGTGCCAGCAGCCCGACTCTCCCCGGGGCCGGGGAGCTGTTTTTT. It codes for CASSPTLPGAGELFF.

The V gene is TRBV19, the J gene TRBJ1-5; D not resolved. The V gene lost 2 bases and the J gene lost 5 bases, with 7 bases spanning the gap. Looked up from germline, CDR1 is LNHDA and CDR2 is SQIVND (reference sequence). CDR3 length: 13 residues. In nucleotides, the CDR3 is TGTGCCAGTAGTATACGAGGAGATCAGCCCCAGCATTTT. Translation gives CASSIRGDQPQHF.

The gene calls are TRBV4-1 and TRBJ2-7; no definite D call. The CDR3 runs 15 residues. CDR1 is MGHRA and CDR2 is YSYEKL in the germline V gene. Between the trimmed V and J ends, which lost 4 bases and 6 bases, there was a span of 19 bases. CDR3 DNA: TGCGCCAGCAGCCCAACCGCAGCGCCAGCCCTCGAGCAGTACTTC. Translation gives CASSPTAAPALEQYF.

This clone was recorded only once. The rearrangement uses TRBV6-1 and TRBJ1-5; weak D call: TRBD1 (5 bases). CDR1 is MNHNS and CDR2 is SASEGT in the germline V gene. Trimming took off 0 bases at V and 9 bases at J, with 12 bases between the two ends. The CDR3 extends over 14 amino acids. The CDR3 loop is CASSEARGSRPQHF. CDR3 nucleotides: TGTGCCAGCAGTGAAGCTAGGGGCTCTCGGCCCCAGCATTTT.

A few counts support this clone. This chain connects TRBV7-7 to TRBJ2-1, with 14 bases that match TRBD2. The CDR3 is 18 residues long. The V gene's germline CDR1 is SSHAT and CDR2 FNYEAQ (reference sequence). Losses at the gene ends were 2 bases for V and 4 bases for J; bases not matched to a gene: 7. CDR3 bases: TGTGCCAGCAGCTTATCTCTGACTAGCGGGAGGGGATACAATGAGCAGTTCTTC. Translation gives CASSLSLTSGRGYNEQFF.

This clone has only a few counts. The rearrangement joins TRBV15 to TRBJ2-6; TRBD1 matches at 11 bases. Germline V CDR1 and CDR2: LNHNV, YYDKDF (reference sequence). Trimming cost V 5 bases and J 0 bases; bases outside gene matches: 6. This CDR3 spans 18 amino acids. The CDR3 loop is CATSGTDRGLSGANVLTF. For the CDR3, the DNA is TGTGCCACCAGCGGAACGGACAGGGGGCTCTCTGGGGCCAACGTCCTGACTTTC.

The gene calls are TRBV11-3 and TRBJ2-1; TRBD1 matches at 8 bases. Germline V gives CDR1 SGHNT, CDR2 YENEEA. The junction had 10 bases not matched to a gene; V was cut back by 5 bases and J by 10 bases. This CDR3 has 14 amino acids. CDR3 nucleotides: TGTGCCAGCAGCAAAAAGGCAGGGGGCAGGGAGCAGTTCTTC. It encodes CASSKKAGGREQFF.

The rearrangement joins TRBV6-5 to TRBJ2-7; possibly TRBD1 for D (6 bases). There are 15 residues in the CDR3. The ends were cut back, 6 bases at V and 4 bases at J, with 19 bases in the middle. CDR1 and CDR2 from the germline V gene are MNHEY and SVGAGI. The CDR3 loop reads CASSPSGVRDYEQYF. In DNA, the CDR3 is TGTGCCAGCAGCCCCTCAGGGGTCAGGGATTACGAGCAGTACTTC.

The V call is TRBV28, the J call TRBJ2-7; D remains ambiguous. Trimming pared 8 bases from V and 0 bases from J, leaving 8 bases between. Germline CDR1 and CDR2: MDHEN and SYDVKM. This CDR3 comprises 12 residues. CDR3 coding DNA: TGTGCCAGCTCCGAAGGCTCCTACGAGCAGTACTTC. Its protein is CASSEGSYEQYF.

The rearrangement links TRBV5-8 to TRBJ1-2, with 7 nucleotides matching TRBD1. V lost 7 bases and J lost 7; bases outside the gene matches: 19. The CDR3 is 16 residues long. Germline V CDR1 and CDR2: SGHTS, YDEGEE. In nucleotides, the CDR3 is TGTGCCAGCGGCAAGTTCGGGACAGAGAATCTGGTTGGCTACACCTTC. Translation gives CASGKFGTENLVGYTF.

The rearrangement joins TRBV11-2 to TRBJ2-1, with 11 bases that match TRBD2. With 5 bases clipped from V and 8 bases from J, the junction kept 8 bases outside the gene matches. The CDR3 sequence is 15 residues long. Germline CDR1 SGHAT, CDR2 FQNNGV. CDR3 region: CASSEVAGGSHEQFF. CDR3 DNA sequence: TGTGCCAGCAGCGAGGTAGCGGGAGGGTCCCATGAGCAGTTCTTC.

This clone came up a few times. The chain combines TRBV7-9 with TRBJ2-7, with D unclear. Looked up from germline, CDR1 is SEHNR and CDR2 is FQNEAQ (reference sequence). This CDR3 is built from 16 residues. V was cut by 4 bases and J by 4 bases, with 20 bases left in between. The CDR3 DNA sequence: TGTGCCAGCAGCTCAAGCCAGGACCAAAAGCTATACGAGCAGTACTTC. Protein: CASSSSQDQKLYEQYF.

This sequence joins TRBV14 and TRBJ2-3; 7 bases are a match to TRBD2. The CDR3 totals 19 residues. From germline, CDR1 is SGHDN and CDR2 FVKESK. The V gene end was trimmed by 4 bases and the J gene end by 2 bases; junction bases not matched to a gene: 18. The CDR3, as DNA: TGTGCCAGCAGCCTACCGGCCAGAATGGCTAGCGGCTACACAGATACGCAGTATTTT. Its translation: CASSLPARMASGYTDTQYF.

For the CDR3, the DNA is TGTGCCAGCTCACCACCCTATGTTGCACTCAACACTGAAGCTTTCTTT. It translates to CASSPPYVALNTEAFF. V and J are TRBV18 and TRBJ1-1; D ambiguous. The V end lost 0 bases, the J end lost 2 bases, and 13 bases lay between the germline ends. The CDR3 runs 16 residues. Germline values: CDR1 KGHSH, CDR2 LQKENI.

The CDR3 protein is CASSYTRERADTQYF. DNA for the CDR3: TGTGCCAGCAGTTACACGCGGGAGAGGGCAGATACGCAGTATTTT. This sequence joins TRBV6-5 and TRBJ2-3; 7 bases align to TRBD2. CDR1 is MNHEY, CDR2 SVGAGI, per germline. CDR3 size: 15 residues. The V segment lost 2 bases and the J segment 4 bases; nucleotides outside the gene matches: 6.

A note on this clone: An end of the junction does not agree with germline; a read error may underlie this. The chain couples TRBV6-4 to TRBJ2-2, with 9 positions matching TRBD1. The CDR3 is 15 residues long. Germline lookup yields CDR1 MRHNA and CDR2 SNTAGT. In DNA form, the CDR3 reads TGTGCCACCAGTGCCGGGGACAGGGATACCGGGGAGCTGTTTTTT. It yields the protein CATSAGDRDTGELFF.

The table lists this clone with a few counts. The chain joins TRBV5-6 to TRBJ1-5; perhaps TRBD1 as D (5 bases). Looked up from germline, CDR1 is SGHDT and CDR2 is YYEEEE. Trimming removed 0 bases at V and 2 bases at J, with 12 bases between. This CDR3 is 16 amino acids long. The CDR3 coding sequence is TGTGCCAGCAGCTTGGGCGCAGGAGGGGGCAATCAGCCCCAGCATTTT. This sequence encodes CASSLGAGGGNQPQHF.

The rearrangement uses TRBV6-5 and TRBJ2-1; TRBD2 might be the D (6 bases). The CDR3 spans 15 residues. Germline V CDR1 and CDR2: MNHEY, SVGAGI. V was pared by 4 bases and J by 8 bases, with 18 bases between. The CDR3 nucleotides read TGTGCCAGCAGTTGGAACTTCGGGACTCTTGATGAGCAGTTCTTC. Protein sequence: CASSWNFGTLDEQFF.